This T cell receptor (beta chain) was identified in a study of siplizumab effects on memory and regulatory T cells. Findings of the study overall: Among mappable alloreactive CD4+ clones, the Treg-derived fraction averaged roughly 70% with siplizumab versus around 30% in controls. Sequences below about 10^-5 frequency were poorly captured, limiting mapping of alloreactive clones.

Worth noting for this clone: No antigen is known for it.

The assay was immunoSEQ multiplex PCR, and TCRdb's table has in-frame clones only and misses some. The table lists about 100,000 clones, around 92% of them singletons. V shed 3 bases and J shed 2 bases, with 4 bases lying between them. The CDR3 has 12 amino acids. CDR1 and CDR2 (germline): LNHDA, SQIVND (reference sequence). This receptor was identified in a human donor in good health. Material for sequencing was CD4+ T cells sorted from blood. This chain uses TRBV19 with TRBJ1-1, with D uncertain. CDR3 bases: TGTGCCAGTAGTATTTCCAACACTGAAGCTTTCTTT. Its protein is CASSISNTEAFF.